This T cell receptor (beta chain) was captured in a study of OX40 agonist ivuxolimab in advanced cancers. As for the study in general: Of mixed ages from roughly 23 to 80 and averaging roughly 66 years, the group was roughly 85% male. Study outcomes and limitations: Some of the nonresponding patients also showed low levels of normalized T-cell clonal expansion. Antigen specificity was not determined for the expanded peripheral T cells.

Turning to this clone: What it binds is unknown.

Sequencing used immunoSEQ multiplex PCR; TCRdb keeps in-frame clones, though not all of them. The table shows tens of thousands of clones, with 70% to 85% occurring only once. The CDR3 loop spans 14 amino acids. Unmatched junction bases numbered 4, after V lost 0 bases and J lost 5 bases. The germline gives CDR1 KGHSY, CDR2 FQNENV. The clonotype comes from an adult with an advanced solid tumor such as melanoma, head and neck, liver or kidney cancer. V gene TRBV16 combines with J gene TRBJ2-7, with 7 positions matching TRBD1. This specimen was CD4+ or CD8+ T cells sorted from blood, taken in a trial of the OX40 agonist ivuxolimab. In DNA, the CDR3 is TGTGCCAGCAGCCAATCGGGACAGTACCACGAGCAGTACTTC. This codes for CASSQSGQYHEQYF.